This TCR beta chain was sequenced in a study of blood T cell repertoires in COVID-19. In the study overall: Samples of COVID-19 (acute and convalescent) were obtained from the United States, Italy and Spain. PBMCs, B-cell-depleted T cells, or T cells were the source of the cDNA or gDNA that made up the material.

CDR3 length equals 15 residues. V gave up 4 bases and J gave up 2 bases, with 15 bases separating them. Germline assignment: CDR1 MNHEY and CDR2 SVGEGT. In the authors' methods: Researchers report that nucleated cell counts were estimated from reference gene primer amplification. Using immunoSEQ multiplex PCR, the repertoire was profiled, and TCRdb retains in-frame clones only, with some absent. From that table come the V and J calls and clone size; the DNA was used to work out D and trimming. The sample yields fewer than 200,000 clones, 86% seen once. Sequencing was carried out using peripheral blood. This sequence joins TRBV6-2 or TRBV6-3 and TRBJ2-7; the D is unclear. This receptor was obtained from a man in his sixties or seventies with active or convalescent COVID-19. The CDR3, as DNA: TGTGCCAGCAGTTCTCTTCAACTATACCCCTACGAGCAGTACTTC. This encodes CASSSLQLYPYEQYF.